The rows below give T cell receptor beta chains drawn from one sample of a study of OX40 agonist ivuxolimab in advanced cancers. Method: immunoSEQ multiplex PCR; TCRdb's copy keeps in-frame clones and lacks some. The sample lists tens of thousands of clones; 80% to 90% were seen once. Sequenced material: CD4+ or CD8+ T cells sorted from blood, taken in a trial of the OX40 agonist ivuxolimab. The receptors were sampled from an adult with an advanced solid tumor such as melanoma, head and neck, liver or kidney cancer. Both conserved end residues are part of each CDR3. The D gene is left open where the match is weak. Expanded clones are given a class, and other clones once, few, many or no size at all.

abundance,j_gene,d_gene,v_gene,CDR3nt,CDR3aa
NA,TRBJ1-1,TRBD1,TRBV5-1,TGCGCCAGCAGCTTGGTACAGGGGGTCACTGAAGCTTTCTTT,CASSLVQGVTEAFF
NA,TRBJ2-2,TRBD1,TRBV6-5,TGTGCCAGCAGCGGACAGGTAACGAACACCGGGGAGCTGTTTTTT,CASSGQVTNTGELFF
NA,TRBJ2-5,TRBD2,TRBV5-1,TGCGCCAGCAGCCCCTGGGGCGGGAGGGCCGGTGAGACCCAGTACTTC,CASSPWGGRAGETQYF
NA,TRBJ2-1,NA,TRBV7-2,TGTGCCAGCAGCTTATGGGGCTACAATGAGCAGTTCTTC,CASSLWGYNEQFF
once,TRBJ2-1,NA,TRBV4-2,TGTGCCAGCAGCCAAGGGAGGCAGTATGAGCAGTTCTTC,CASSQGRQYEQFF
NA,TRBJ2-6,NA,TRBV6-6,TGTGCCAGCAGTTACACTGGTCCTCCAGGGGCCAACGTCCTGACTTTC,CASSYTGPPGANVLTF
NA,TRBJ1-5,NA,TRBV6-1,TGTGCCAGCAGTGAAAGTGGCGAGAATCAGCCCCAGCATTTT,CASSESGENQPQHF
NA,TRBJ2-1,TRBD1,TRBV2,TGTGCCAGCAGTTCCGGACAGGGAATCGAGAATGAGCAGTTCTTC,CASSSGQGIENEQFF
NA,TRBJ2-7,TRBD1,TRBV10-3,TGTGCCATCAGTTTGGGACAGGGGCCCTCCTACGAGCAGTACTTC,CAISLGQGPSYEQYF
NA,TRBJ2-3,NA,TRBV5-1,TGCGCCAGCAGCTTGGGCCCGCCGAGCACAGATACGCAGTATTTT,CASSLGPPSTDTQYF
NA,TRBJ2-5,TRBD1,TRBV5-6,TGTGCCAGCAGCAAACGACAGGGGGCTGGCGAGACCCAGTACTTC,CASSKRQGAGETQYF
NA,TRBJ1-5,NA,TRBV27,TGTGCCAGCAGTTTGGGGGGCCGGCAGCCCCAGCATTTT,CASSLGGRQPQHF
NA,TRBJ2-1,NA,TRBV7-9,TGTGCCAGCAGCCTCCCTGGGACTGCCTACAATGAGCAGTTCTTC,CASSLPGTAYNEQFF
NA,TRBJ2-1,NA,TRBV1,TGCACCAGCAGCCTACCGGGACTAGCGGAAAATGAGCAGTTCTTC,CTSSLPGLAENEQFF
NA,TRBJ2-1,NA,TRBV10-3,TGTGCCATCAGTGAGTCGAGGGGGAATGAGCAGTTCTTC,CAISESRGNEQFF
once,TRBJ1-1,TRBD1,TRBV18,TGTGCCAGCTCAAGAAGAACAGGGGGCGACGGCACTGAAGCTTTCTTT,CASSRRTGGDGTEAFF
NA,TRBJ2-3,TRBD1,TRBV5-1,TGCGCCAGCACTCCGGGACAGGGCACAGATACGCAGTATTTT,CASTPGQGTDTQYF
NA,TRBJ2-7,NA,TRBV2,TGTGCCAGCAGAGCAGAATACGAGCAGTACTTC,CASRAEYEQYF
NA,TRBJ2-3,NA,TRBV29-1,TGCAGCGTCGCTCCCGTTCCGGGAGACGCAGATACGCAGTATTTT,CSVAPVPGDADTQYF
NA,TRBJ2-3,TRBD1,TRBV11-3,TGTGCCAGCAGCCCAGGGACAGCTCCCGACACAGATACGCAGTATTTT,CASSPGTAPDTDTQYF
NA,TRBJ2-1,NA,TRBV5-1,TGCGCCAGCAGCTTGGAGGTCTCGGGGGCGGGAGCCCAGTTCTTC,CASSLEVSGAGAQFF
NA,TRBJ1-3,NA,TRBV18,TGTGCCAGCTCAGATCGGACAGTTCGCTCTGGAAACACCATATATTTT,CASSDRTVRSGNTIYF
NA,TRBJ1-2,NA,TRBV2,TGTGCCAGCAGGAGCGGTGGCATATCAAACTATGGCTACACCTTC,CASRSGGISNYGYTF
NA,TRBJ1-1,TRBD1,TRBV5-1,TGCGCCAGCAGCTTGGAGGGGCAGGGGGCGCCGAACACTGAAGCTTTCTTT,CASSLEGQGAPNTEAFF
NA,TRBJ2-1,NA,TRBV19,TGTGCCAGTAGTATTGCTGGGGTTTACAATGAGCAGTTCTTC,CASSIAGVYNEQFF
NA,TRBJ2-3,NA,TRBV5-4,TGTGCCAGCAGCTTGCCCACAGATACGCAGTATTTT,CASSLPTDTQYF
NA,TRBJ2-1,NA,TRBV6-4,TGTGCCAGCAGTGTCGCGGAGGGTTACAATGAGCAGTTCTTC,CASSVAEGYNEQFF
NA,TRBJ1-4,NA,TRBV7-9,TGTGCCAGCAGCACCGGGACGGATAATGAAAAACTGTTTTTT,CASSTGTDNEKLFF